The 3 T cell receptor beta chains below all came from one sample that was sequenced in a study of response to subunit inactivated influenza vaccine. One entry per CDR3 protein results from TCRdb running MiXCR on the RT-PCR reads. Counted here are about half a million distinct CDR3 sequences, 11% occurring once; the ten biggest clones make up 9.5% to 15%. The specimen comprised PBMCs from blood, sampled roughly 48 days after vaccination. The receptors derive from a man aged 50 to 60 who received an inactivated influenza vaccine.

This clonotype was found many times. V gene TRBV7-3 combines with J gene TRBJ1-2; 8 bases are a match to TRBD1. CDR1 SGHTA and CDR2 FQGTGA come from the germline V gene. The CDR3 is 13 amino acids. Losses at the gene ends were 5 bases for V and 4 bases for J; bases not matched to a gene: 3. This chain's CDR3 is CASSQGQVYGYTF. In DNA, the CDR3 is TGTGCCAGCAGCCAGGGACAGGTCTATGGCTACACCTTC.

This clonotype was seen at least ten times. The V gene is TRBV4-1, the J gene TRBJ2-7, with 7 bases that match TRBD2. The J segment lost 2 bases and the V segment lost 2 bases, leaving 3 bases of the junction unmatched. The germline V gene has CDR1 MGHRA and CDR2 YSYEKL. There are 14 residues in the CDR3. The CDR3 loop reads CASSQYAGAYEQYF. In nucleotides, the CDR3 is TGCGCCAGCAGCCAATACGCGGGAGCCTACGAGCAGTACTTC.

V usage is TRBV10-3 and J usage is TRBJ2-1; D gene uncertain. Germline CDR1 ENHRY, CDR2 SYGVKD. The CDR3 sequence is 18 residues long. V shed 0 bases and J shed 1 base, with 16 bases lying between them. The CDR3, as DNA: TGTGCCATCAGTGAGTCGGTAGGACGTGGTATTTCCTACAATGAGCAGTTCTTC. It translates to CAISESVGRGISYNEQFF.